The entry below describes one T cell receptor beta chain. This record comes from a study of T-cell memory formation after mild COVID-19. TCRdb reprocessed the 5' RACE reads with MiXCR, giving one entry per CDR3 protein. The sample has about 410,000 distinct CDR3 sequences; less than 25% are singletons. CDR1 and CDR2 (germline): LGHNA, YSLEER. J gave up 7 bases and V 0 bases, and 6 bases lay outside the gene matches. CDR3 size: 16 residues. The rearrangement joins TRBV4-3 to TRBJ2-1, with 10 bases fitting TRBD2. The receptor comes from an adult woman who had mild COVID-19 (a few samples of this study predate the infection). Cell type and time point are not known. The sample was PBMCs or a T cell subset sorted from them (not recorded which). CDR3 residues: CASSQDFASGGNEQFF. CDR3 DNA: TGCGCCAGCAGCCAAGATTTCGCTAGCGGGGGAAATGAGCAGTTCTTC.